This T cell receptor (beta chain) was sequenced for a study of blood T cell repertoires in COVID-19. The overall study: Italy, Spain and the United States were the sources of the convalescent and acute COVID-19 samples. PBMCs, B-cell-depleted T cells, or T cells were the source of the cDNA or gDNA that made up the material.

The CDR3 length is 14 residues. V was clipped by 4 bases and J by 2 bases, with 10 bases between them. CDR1 is SGHRS and CDR2 is YFSETQ in the germline V gene. Patients of the Seattle cohort, enrolled during active infection, were followed longitudinally. Authors' analysis steps: Amplification from reference gene primers served as the basis for estimated nucleated cell counts. Here immunoSEQ multiplex PCR was the method, and the copy in TCRdb shows in-frame clones only, minus some. V and J calls and clone size come straight from that table; D and trimming were deduced from the DNA. The sample contains around 220,000 clones, approximately 85% of which appear only once.

This clonotype originated in a woman at least 80 years old with COVID-19, enrolled during active disease. This sequence joins TRBV5-1 and TRBJ1-3; TRBD1 is a possible D gene (6 bases). The sequenced sample was peripheral blood. The CDR3 DNA reads TGCGCCAGCAGCCACAGGGACCCTGGAAACACCATATATTTT. Translating it yields CASSHRDPGNTIYF.